This T cell receptor (beta chain) was documented in a study of cytotoxic CD8 clonotypes in ibrutinib-treated CLL. Study-wide points: Clonality was higher at ibrutinib response and returned toward baseline at progression. The public clonotypes identified were infrequent and showed contraction or stability on treatment. Against age-matched healthy donors, baseline clonality ran higher and tracked circulating CD8+ T-cell counts.

To note about this clone: Its antigen is as yet unknown.

The assay was immunoSEQ multiplex PCR, and TCRdb's table has in-frame clones only and misses some. Of about 200,000 clones in the sample, about two thirds were seen once. The V gene's germline CDR1 is SGHRS and CDR2 YFSETQ. Trimming cost V 5 bases and J 8 bases; bases outside gene matches: 16. There are 19 residues in the CDR3. The material sequenced was PBMCs, taken after 24 months of ibrutinib treatment. The rearrangement uses TRBV5-1 and TRBJ2-1; TRBD2 matches 16 bases. The TCR originated in a human donor with chronic lymphocytic leukemia. Here the CDR3 DNA reads TGCGCCAGCAGGCCCACGGGACTAGCGGGAGGGCCCCTTATGGATGAGCAGTTCTTC. It codes for CASRPTGLAGGPLMDEQFF.